The rows below give T cell receptor beta chains drawn from one sample of a study of T cell responses to AZD1222 COVID-19 vaccine. Assay used: immunoSEQ multiplex PCR; TCRdb lists only in-frame clones, some missing. The sample holds about 76,000 clones, roughly 90% seen once. This sample comprised peripheral blood, obtained on day 0 of MenACWY control vaccination. These receptor sequences come from an adult in good health. Each CDR3 is given with its conserved first and last residue. D genes are given only for firm matches. Clone sizes are given selectively: once, few, many, or a class where the clone is expanded.

size | J | V | D | length | CDR3 | DNA
NA | TRBJ1-1 | TRBV25-1 | TRBD1 | 13 | CASSVQGITEAFF | TGTGCCAGCAGTGTACAGGGGATCACTGAAGCTTTCTTT
NA | TRBJ2-7 | TRBV27 | NA | 15 | CASSFSWDGSYEQYF | TGTGCCAGCAGTTTTTCGTGGGACGGATCCTACGAGCAGTACTTC
NA | TRBJ1-6 | TRBV4-3 | NA | 15 | CASSLTFGGNSPLHF | TGCGCCAGCAGCCTCACTTTCGGGGGGAATTCACCCCTCCACTTT
NA | TRBJ2-3 | TRBV5-6 | NA | 16 | CASSPFVLSSTDTQYF | TGTGCCAGCAGCCCTTTTGTACTCTCTAGCACAGATACGCAGTATTTT
NA | TRBJ2-1 | TRBV6-5 | TRBD2 | 16 | CASSYGLAALYNEQFF | TGTGCCAGCAGTTACGGACTAGCGGCATTATACAATGAGCAGTTCTTC
NA | TRBJ2-1 | TRBV6-2/TRBV6-3 | NA | 13 | CASSYGPGVEQFF | TGTGCCAGCAGTTACGGCCCAGGGGTTGAGCAGTTCTTC
NA | TRBJ2-1 | TRBV5-6 | TRBD2 | 18 | CASSTTSGRPSSYNEQFF | TGTGCCAGCAGTACTACTAGCGGGAGGCCAAGCTCCTACAATGAGCAGTTCTTC
NA | TRBJ2-6 | TRBV10-3 | NA | 15 | CATAVAESGANVLTF | TGTGCCACGGCCGTAGCGGAGTCTGGGGCCAACGTCCTGACTTTC
NA | TRBJ1-2 | TRBV14 | TRBD1 | 15 | CASSPVTGWDYGYTF | TGTGCCAGCAGCCCCGTGACAGGGTGGGACTATGGCTACACCTTC
NA | TRBJ2-1 | TRBV6-5 | TRBD2 | 15 | CASSKGTSATNEQFF | TGTGCCAGCAGCAAAGGGACTAGCGCTACCAATGAGCAGTTCTTC
NA | TRBJ1-1 | TRBV18 | NA | 17 | CASSPPQGPIMNTEAFF | TGTGCCAGCTCACCGCCCCAAGGACCAATTATGAACACTGAAGCTTTCTTT
NA | TRBJ2-7 | TRBV27 | NA | 15 | CASSLSREIAYEQYF | TGTGCCAGCAGTTTATCCAGGGAAATTGCCTACGAGCAGTACTTC
NA | TRBJ2-7 | TRBV11-2 | TRBD2 | 17 | CASSLKGPSGISYEQYF | TGTGCCAGCAGCTTAAAGGGCCCTAGCGGGATCTCCTACGAGCAGTACTTC
once | TRBJ1-1 | TRBV5-4 | NA | 17 | CASSQRLTTTGNTEAFF | TGTGCCAGCAGCCAAAGACTGACGACGACAGGGAACACTGAAGCTTTCTTT
NA | TRBJ2-4 | TRBV24-1 | NA | 13 | CATSDSLEDIQYF | TGTGCCACCAGTGATTCGTTAGAGGACATTCAGTACTTC
NA | TRBJ2-1 | TRBV19 | TRBD2 | 14 | CASRTLAGYNEQFF | TGTGCCAGTAGAACCCTAGCGGGTTACAATGAGCAGTTCTTC
NA | TRBJ1-4 | TRBV20-1 | TRBD1 | 14 | CSASTQQGNEKLFF | TGCAGTGCTAGTACTCAACAGGGGAATGAAAAACTGTTTTTT
NA | TRBJ1-1 | TRBV28 | TRBD1 | 13 | CATGGTANTEAFF | TGTGCCACGGGGGGGACAGCGAACACTGAAGCTTTCTTT
NA | TRBJ2-2 | TRBV3-1/TRBV3-2 | NA | 13 | CASSLKPTGELFF | TGTGCCAGCAGCCTCAAACCCACCGGGGAGCTGTTTTTT
NA | TRBJ1-2 | TRBV10-1 | TRBD1 | 13 | CASSGDRGAGYTF | TGCGCCAGCAGTGGGGACAGGGGCGCTGGCTACACCTTC
NA | TRBJ2-5 | TRBV11-3 | NA | 15 | CASSKGHHPGETQYF | TGTGCCAGCAGCAAGGGACACCACCCCGGGGAGACCCAGTACTTC
NA | TRBJ1-6 | TRBV5-1 | NA | 13 | CASSLSRDSPLHF | TGCGCCAGCAGCTTGTCACGAGATTCACCCCTCCACTTT
NA | TRBJ2-5 | TRBV6-2/TRBV6-3 | NA | 14 | CASSERVLIETQYF | TGTGCCAGCAGTGAGAGGGTTTTAATAGAGACCCAGTACTTC
NA | TRBJ2-2 | TRBV9 | TRBD2 | 16 | CASTLSGTSNTGELFF | TGTGCCAGCACCTTATCGGGGACTAGCAACACCGGGGAGCTGTTTTTT
NA | TRBJ2-7 | TRBV5-4 | NA | 16 | CASSLKTGTPRGEQYF | TGTGCCAGCAGTTTGAAGACCGGGACCCCACGGGGCGAGCAGTACTTC
few | TRBJ1-6 | TRBV10-3 | NA | 13 | CASTGLDTLPLHF | TGTGCCAGTACGGGACTGGACACACTACCCCTCCACTTT
NA | TRBJ1-4 | TRBV28 | TRBD1 | 19 | CASLPRGDRVGRTNEKLFF | TGTGCCAGCCTGCCTAGAGGGGACAGGGTAGGACGGACTAATGAAAAACTGTTTTTT
once | TRBJ1-2 | TRBV6-5 | NA | 13 | CASSYQGRGGYTF | TGTGCCAGCAGTTACCAAGGACGGGGCGGCTACACCTTC
NA | TRBJ2-7 | TRBV18 | TRBD1 | 15 | CASSPQQGAHYEQYF | TGTGCCAGCTCACCCCAACAGGGGGCCCACTACGAGCAGTACTTC
NA | TRBJ1-1 | TRBV4-3 | NA | 14 | CASSPNEGNTEAFF | TGCGCCAGCAGCCCCAACGAGGGGAACACTGAAGCTTTCTTT
NA | TRBJ2-1 | TRBV27 | TRBD2 | 14 | CASSSPLAANEQFF | TGTGCCAGCAGTTCCCCCCTAGCGGCAAATGAGCAGTTCTTC
NA | TRBJ2-2 | TRBV10-3 | NA | 15 | CAIKESGQNTGELFF | TGTGCCATCAAAGAAAGTGGGCAGAACACCGGGGAGCTGTTTTTT
few | TRBJ2-5 | TRBV19 | TRBD2 | 17 | CASSPGLAGEAMETQYF | TGTGCCAGTAGTCCGGGACTAGCGGGTGAAGCTATGGAGACCCAGTACTTC
NA | TRBJ1-2 | TRBV27 | NA | 12 | CASKKGDYGYTF | TGTGCCAGCAAAAAGGGCGACTATGGCTACACCTTC
NA | TRBJ2-3 | TRBV5-1 | NA | 13 | CASSLRPTDTQYF | TGCGCCAGCAGCTTAAGGCCCACAGATACGCAGTATTTT
NA | TRBJ1-2 | TRBV6-5 | NA | 15 | CASSYRNFPFGGYTF | TGTGCCAGCAGTTACAGGAACTTCCCTTTCGGCGGCTACACCTTC
NA | TRBJ1-3 | TRBV7-2 | NA | 15 | CASSLGGFSGNTIYF | TGTGCCAGCAGCTTAGGGGGGTTCTCTGGAAACACCATATATTTT
NA | TRBJ1-5 | TRBV19 | NA | 12 | CASSPGGRPQHF | TGTGCCAGTAGTCCGGGGGGACGGCCCCAGCATTTT
NA | TRBJ2-7 | TRBV29-1 | TRBD1 | 12 | CSVHRGSGEQYF | TGCAGCGTCCACAGGGGCTCGGGAGAGCAGTACTTC
NA | TRBJ1-2 | TRBV19 | NA | 12 | CASRGTVYGYTF | TGTGCCAGTAGGGGGACGGTCTATGGCTACACCTTC
NA | TRBJ2-2 | TRBV6-4 | TRBD2 | 14 | CASRTSGNTGELFF | TGTGCCAGTCGGACTAGCGGGAACACCGGGGAGCTGTTTTTT
NA | TRBJ2-1 | TRBV7-9 | NA | 14 | CASSLRELNNEQFF | TGTGCCAGCAGCTTAAGGGAATTAAACAATGAGCAGTTCTTC
NA | TRBJ1-5 | TRBV6-2/TRBV6-3 | TRBD1 | 14 | CASSNRQGYQPQHF | TGTGCCAGCAGTAACAGACAGGGGTATCAGCCCCAGCATTTT
NA | TRBJ2-7 | TRBV7-9 | NA | 14 | CASSSRTDPYEQYF | TGTGCCAGCAGCTCCCGGACGGACCCCTACGAGCAGTACTTC
NA | TRBJ1-6 | TRBV7-2 | NA | 15 | CASSPTDPYNSPLHF | TGTGCCAGCAGCCCGACAGACCCATATAATTCACCCCTCCACTTT
once | TRBJ1-3 | TRBV3-1/TRBV3-2 | NA | 15 | CASSQPTGRANTIYF | TGTGCCAGCAGCCAGCCGACCGGTAGAGCAAACACCATATATTTT
few | TRBJ2-1 | TRBV28 | TRBD2 | 16 | CASSLGREAPYNEQFF | TGTGCCAGCAGTTTAGGGCGGGAGGCCCCCTACAATGAGCAGTTCTTC
NA | TRBJ2-1 | TRBV4-3 | NA | 15 | CASSRGESLYNEQFF | TGCGCCAGCAGCCGGGGAGAGTCCCTATACAATGAGCAGTTCTTC
NA | TRBJ2-7 | TRBV28 | NA | 13 | CATYPLVSYEQYF | TGTGCCACCTACCCACTAGTTTCATACGAGCAGTACTTC
NA | TRBJ2-5 | TRBV19 | TRBD1 | 13 | CASSTGQLETQYF | TGTGCCAGTAGTACGGGACAGTTAGAGACCCAGTACTTC
NA | TRBJ2-6 | TRBV28 | NA | 16 | CASSSSRDGGANVLTF | TGTGCCAGCAGTTCTTCCCGGGACGGAGGGGCCAACGTCCTGACTTTC
NA | TRBJ2-6 | TRBV10-3 | NA | 16 | CAISGVFGAGANVLTF | TGTGCCATCAGTGGGGTCTTTGGGGCTGGGGCCAACGTCCTGACTTTC
NA | TRBJ1-5 | TRBV7-2 | TRBD1 | 14 | CASSFQGDNQPQHF | TGTGCCAGCAGCTTTCAGGGGGATAATCAGCCCCAGCATTTT
NA | TRBJ2-7 | TRBV28 | TRBD2 | 15 | CASSSPGGRLNEQYF | TGTGCCAGCAGTTCCCCCGGCGGGAGGCTCAACGAGCAGTACTTC
NA | TRBJ2-2 | TRBV10-3 | NA | 15 | CAISESRRNTGELFF | TGTGCCATCAGTGAGTCGCGGAGGAACACCGGGGAGCTGTTTTTT
NA | TRBJ1-6 | TRBV12-5 | NA | 17 | CASGLPTAQGYNSPLHF | TGTGCTAGTGGTTTGCCGACAGCACAGGGTTATAATTCACCCCTCCACTTT
NA | TRBJ2-2 | TRBV6-5 | TRBD2 | 16 | CASSYRPAGLAGELFF | TGTGCCAGCAGTTATAGGCCAGCGGGACTAGCCGGGGAGCTGTTTTTT
NA | TRBJ2-1 | TRBV9 | NA | 14 | CASSFPGAGGEQFF | TGTGCCAGCAGCTTCCCCGGGGCCGGCGGTGAGCAGTTCTTC
NA | TRBJ2-1 | TRBV4-1 | TRBD2 | 19 | CASSQDKVAGGLGRNEQFF | TGCGCCAGCAGCCAAGATAAGGTAGCGGGAGGTTTGGGAAGGAATGAGCAGTTCTTC
NA | TRBJ2-5 | TRBV28 | NA | 15 | CASSLEGQYQETQYF | TGTGCCAGCAGTTTGGAGGGGCAGTACCAAGAGACCCAGTACTTC